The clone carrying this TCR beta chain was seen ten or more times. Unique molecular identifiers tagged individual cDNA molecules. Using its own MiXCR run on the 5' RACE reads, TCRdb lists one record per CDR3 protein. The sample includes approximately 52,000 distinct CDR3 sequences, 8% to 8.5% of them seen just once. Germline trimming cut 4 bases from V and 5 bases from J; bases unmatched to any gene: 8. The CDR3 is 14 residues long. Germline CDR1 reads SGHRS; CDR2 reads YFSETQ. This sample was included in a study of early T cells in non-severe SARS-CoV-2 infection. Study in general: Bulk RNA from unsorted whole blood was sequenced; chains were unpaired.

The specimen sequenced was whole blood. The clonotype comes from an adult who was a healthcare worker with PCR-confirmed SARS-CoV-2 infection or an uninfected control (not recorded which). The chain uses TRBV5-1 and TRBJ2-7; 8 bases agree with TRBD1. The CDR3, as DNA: TGCGCCAGCAGCGGGCGGGACAGGTCAAACGAGCAGTACTTC. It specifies CASSGRDRSNEQYF.